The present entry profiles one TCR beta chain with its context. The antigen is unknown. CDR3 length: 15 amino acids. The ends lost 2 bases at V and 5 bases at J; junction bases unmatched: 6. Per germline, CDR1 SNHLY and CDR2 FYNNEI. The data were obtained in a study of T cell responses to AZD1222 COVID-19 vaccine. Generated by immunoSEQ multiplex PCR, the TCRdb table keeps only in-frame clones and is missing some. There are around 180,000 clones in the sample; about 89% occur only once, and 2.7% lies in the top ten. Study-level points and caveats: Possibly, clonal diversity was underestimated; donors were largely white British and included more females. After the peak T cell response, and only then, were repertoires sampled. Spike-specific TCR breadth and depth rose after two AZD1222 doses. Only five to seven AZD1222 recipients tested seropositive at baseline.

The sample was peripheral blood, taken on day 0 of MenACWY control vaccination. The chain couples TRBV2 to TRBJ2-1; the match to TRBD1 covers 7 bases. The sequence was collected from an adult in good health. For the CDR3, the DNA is TGTGCCAGCAGTGAATACCGGACAGGCGACAATGAGCAGTTCTTC. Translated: CASSEYRTGDNEQFF.